The rows below give T cell receptor beta chains drawn from one sample of a study of blood T cell repertoires in COVID-19. Generated by immunoSEQ multiplex PCR, the TCRdb table keeps only in-frame clones and is missing some. The repertoire holds about 89,000 clones, with about 91% as singletons. Sequenced input: peripheral blood. Receptors were obtained from a human donor with active COVID-19. The donor label of this sample is uncertain. Both conserved end residues are part of each CDR3. The D gene is left open where the match is weak. Clone size is stated in some rows and not others, as once, few, many or a class when expanded.

j_call d_call v_call clone_size cdr3_aa cdr3_nt
TRBJ1-2 TRBD1 TRBV7-9 - CASSPGTGGPNYGYTF TGTGCCAGCAGCCCCGGGACAGGTGGACCTAACTATGGCTACACCTTC
TRBJ1-1 - TRBV7-2 - CASTGQSMNTEAFF TGTGCCAGCACCGGACAGAGCATGAACACTGAAGCTTTCTTT
TRBJ1-5 TRBD1 TRBV6-6 - CASSYWDRGQNQPQHF TGTGCCAGCAGTTACTGGGACAGGGGGCAAAATCAGCCCCAGCATTTT
TRBJ2-1 TRBD2 TRBV30 - CAWSLLLAGVTNEQFF TGTGCCTGGAGCCTTCTTCTAGCGGGGGTTACCAATGAGCAGTTCTTC
TRBJ2-1 TRBD1 TRBV15 - CATSREETGGLDEQFF TGTGCCACCAGCAGAGAAGAGACAGGGGGGTTGGATGAGCAGTTCTTC
TRBJ2-2 TRBD2 TRBV27 - CASSLGLAGGTGELFF TGTGCCAGCAGTTTAGGGCTAGCGGGGGGGACCGGGGAGCTGTTTTTT
TRBJ1-4 TRBD1 TRBV5-1 - CASSTGTGDEKLFF TGCGCCAGCAGCACCGGGACAGGGGATGAAAAACTGTTTTTT
TRBJ2-5 TRBD1 TRBV5-1 - CASRIKPGQGTLAETQYF TGCGCCAGCAGAATCAAGCCGGGACAGGGGACTTTGGCCGAGACCCAGTACTTC
TRBJ1-5 TRBD1 TRBV7-8 - CASSTGTGKNQPQHF TGTGCCAGCAGCACCGGGACAGGGAAAAATCAGCCCCAGCATTTT
TRBJ2-5 TRBD2 TRBV4-2 - CASSQNGGLAGARRETQYF TGTGCCAGCAGCCAAAATGGGGGACTAGCGGGGGCGCGCCGAGAGACCCAGTACTTC
TRBJ1-1 - TRBV5-6 once CASSLGGYSEAFF TGTGCCAGCAGCTTGGGAGGGTATAGTGAAGCTTTCTTT